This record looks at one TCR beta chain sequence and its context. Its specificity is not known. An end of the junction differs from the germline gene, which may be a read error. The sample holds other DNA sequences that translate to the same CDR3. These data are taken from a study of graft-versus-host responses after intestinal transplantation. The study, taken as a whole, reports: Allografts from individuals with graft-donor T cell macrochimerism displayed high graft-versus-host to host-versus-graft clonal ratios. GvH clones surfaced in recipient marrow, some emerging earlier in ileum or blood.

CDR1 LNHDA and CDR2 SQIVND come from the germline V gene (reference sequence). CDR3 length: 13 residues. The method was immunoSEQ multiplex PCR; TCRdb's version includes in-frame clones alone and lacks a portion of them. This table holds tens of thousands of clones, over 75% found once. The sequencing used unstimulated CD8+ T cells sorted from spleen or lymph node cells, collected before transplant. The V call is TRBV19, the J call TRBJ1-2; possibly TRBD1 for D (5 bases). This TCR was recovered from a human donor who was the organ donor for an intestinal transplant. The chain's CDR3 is CASSITGNYGYTF. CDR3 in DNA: TGTGCCAGCAGTATAACAGGCAACTATGGCTACACCTTC.